The source of this T cell receptor (beta chain) is a study of T-cell memory formation after mild COVID-19. The overall study: Most TCR clusters belonged to a single donor.

This clonotype was detected only a few times. The antigen is not known. The 5'RACE method, run with constant-segment primers, produced TCR alpha and TCR beta cDNA libraries (carrying sample barcodes and UMIs). TCRdb independently ran MiXCR on the 5' RACE reads; one entry per CDR3 protein. The data hold some 250,000 distinct CDR3 sequences, with over 9% observed a single time. Findings of the study overall: For contracting clones, CD4+ ones sat mainly in CM and EM, CD8+ in EMRA.

The TCR sequence derives from a man between 18 and 29 years old who had mild COVID-19 (a few samples of this study predate the infection). Cell type and time point are not known. Material for sequencing was PBMCs or a T cell subset sorted from them (not recorded which).

For the CDR3, the DNA is TGCGCCAGCAGCCTAAGACAGGGGAGCATCGGTGAGCAGTTCTTC. This sequence encodes CASSLRQGSIGEQFF. The chain links TRBV4-1 to TRBJ2-1; 8 bases map to TRBD1. The CDR3 runs 15 residues. Per germline, CDR1 MGHRA and CDR2 YSYEKL. V dropped 4 bases and J dropped 9; count of bases not matched to a gene: 11.